The sequence of this T cell receptor beta chain was determined in a study of beta chain features in type 1 diabetes. Trimming cost V 3 bases and J 6 bases, with 10 bases left between them. Germline CDR1 and CDR2: SGDLS and YYNGEE. The length of the CDR3 is 13 residues. Broader study findings: Patients with Type 1 diabetes showed moderately but significantly shorter TCRB CDR3s in all four CD4+ subsets.

Regarding this clone: Its antigen remains unknown.

Every bit of the isolated RNA underwent reverse transcription, so sequencing read expressed TCRB transcripts. For naive, central memory and regulatory T cell samples, reads averaged roughly 4 million. TCRdb's copy holds only in-frame clones and misses some; the assay was immunoSEQ multiplex PCR. Of 400,000 to 600,000 clones listed, over 25% are singletons. Sequences were obtained from naive CD4+ T cells from blood. The receptor was derived from a young man in good health. This sequence joins TRBV9 and TRBJ2-4, with no clear D. CDR3 DNA sequence: TGTGCCAGCAGCGGGGCGTCGGCAAACATTCAGTACTTC. Residues: CASSGASANIQYF.